The next 18 T cell receptor beta chains were all read from a single sample in a study of blood T cell dynamics during melanoma immunotherapy. Time point noted: week 3, after first cycle of checkpoint inhibitor. TCRdb's copy holds only in-frame clones and misses some; the assay was immunoSEQ multiplex PCR. The sample includes 9,500 to 15,000 clones, over 75% of them seen just once. The specimen was blood, collected from a patient treated with checkpoint blockade. All receptors derive from a human donor with melanoma.

In this sample, this clone turned up once. This chain links TRBV6-1 with TRBJ2-2; possibly TRBD1 for D (6 bases). Germline V gene lookup returns CDR1 MNHNS and CDR2 SASEGT. There are 13 residues in the CDR3. V lost 7 bases to trimming and J lost 3 bases, with 9 bases between them. The chain's CDR3 is CASKSGDTGELFF. The CDR3 DNA follows: TGTGCCAGCAAATCAGGGGACACCGGGGAGCTGTTTTTT.

This clone was detected once. The chain recombines TRBV19 with TRBJ1-4; the D gene is possibly TRBD1 (5 bases). V was trimmed by 3 bases and J by 0 bases, leaving 11 bases between them. Germline-derived CDR1 and CDR2 are LNHDA and SQIVND (reference sequence). The CDR3 is made up of 16 amino acids. The CDR3 region is CASSMSGVATNEKLFF. The CDR3 DNA is TGTGCCAGTAGTATGTCGGGGGTTGCAACTAATGAAAAACTGTTTTTT.

This clone was recorded only once. V is TRBV2 and J is TRBJ1-1; D might be TRBD1 (6 bases). The CDR3 extends over 14 amino acids. CDR1 and CDR2 from the germline V gene are SNHLY and FYNNEI. The V and J ends lost 4 bases and 2 bases respectively, with 11 bases between them. The CDR3 is CASSVMTGNTEAFF. The CDR3 DNA sequence: TGTGCCAGCAGTGTTATGACAGGTAACACTGAAGCTTTCTTT.

The chain has TRBV5-4 and TRBJ1-6; D unclear. V was shortened by 0 bases and J by 4 bases, with 11 bases between the two germline ends. CDR3 size: 16 residues. CDR1 is SGHNT, CDR2 YYREEE, per germline (reference sequence). CDR3 DNA sequence: TGTGCCAGCAGCTTGGGGGGTGGGCAGTATAATTCACCCCTCCACTTT. It is translated as CASSLGGGQYNSPLHF.

The CDR3 sequence: CASSDDPLGGIQETQYF. The DNA of the CDR3 is TGTGCCAGCAGTGACGACCCTCTGGGCGGGATCCAAGAGACCCAGTACTTC. V gene TRBV6-9 combines with J gene TRBJ2-5, with a weak D call TRBD2 (6 bases). V lost 5 bases and J lost 1, with 20 bases in between. The length of the CDR3 is 17 residues. Germline V lookup: CDR1 MNHGY, CDR2 SVAAGI.

The table lists this clone with a count of one. The CDR3 region has the DNA TGCAGCGTTGAATTGGTCAGGGGAAACACCATATATTTT. Its translation: CSVELVRGNTIYF. The chain recombines TRBV29-1 with TRBJ1-3; D is unresolved. Trimming removed 2 bases at V and 4 bases at J, with 9 bases between. The CDR3 is made up of 13 amino acids. The V gene's germline CDR1 is SQVTM and CDR2 ANQGSEA.

This clone was counted once. The V and J genes are TRBV30 and TRBJ2-1; perhaps TRBD2 as D (5 bases). Trimming took 3 bases from V and 0 from J, leaving 12 bases between them. Germline V gene sequence: CDR1 GTSNPN, CDR2 SVGIG (reference sequence). The CDR3 loop spans 15 amino acids. The CDR3 nucleotides read TGTGCCTGGAGGGACGGGATCCGCTCCTACAATGAGCAGTTCTTC. This codes for CAWRDGIRSYNEQFF.

This clone was found a few times. V usage is TRBV11-2 and J usage is TRBJ2-5; 9 bases fit TRBD2. This CDR3 region has 16 residues. Per the germline V gene, CDR1 is SGHAT and CDR2 is FQNNGV. V lost 5 bases to trimming and J lost 4 bases; unmatched junction nucleotides: 11. The chain's CDR3 is CASSPGTSRWGETQYF. The CDR3 DNA is TGTGCCAGCAGCCCAGGGACTAGCAGGTGGGGAGAGACCCAGTACTTC.

This clone has a handful of counts. V is TRBV15 and J is TRBJ2-5, with 8 bases matching TRBD1. CDR1 LNHNV and CDR2 YYDKDF come from the germline V gene (reference sequence). With 3 bases clipped from V and 5 bases from J, the junction kept 5 bases outside the gene matches. The CDR3 sequence is 14 residues long. The CDR3, as DNA: TGTGCCACCAGCAGGCAGGGGGCGGGGGAGACCCAGTACTTC. This translates into CATSRQGAGETQYF.

This chain joins TRBV5-5 and TRBJ1-3, with TRBD1 as a possible D gene (5 bases). The CDR3 is made up of 16 amino acids. Germline V gene data show CDR1 as SGHKS and CDR2 as YYEKEE (reference sequence). Trimming pared 1 base from V and 0 bases from J, leaving 11 bases between. For the CDR3, the DNA is TGTGCCAGCAGCTTGCTCTCGGGACCCTCTGGAAACACCATATATTTT. Protein: CASSLLSGPSGNTIYF. The whole variable domain, remainder taken from reference TRBV5-5 and TRBJ1-3, is DAGVTQSPTHLIKTRGQQVTLRCSPISGHKSVSWYQQVLGQGPQFIFQYYEKEERGRGNFPDRFSARQFPNYSSELNVNALLLGDSALYLCASSLLSGPSGNTIYFGEGSWLTVV.

This rearrangement joins TRBV2 to TRBJ2-7, with unresolved D. Trimming took 6 bases from V and 4 from J, leaving 19 bases between them. Germline V gene data show CDR1 as SNHLY and CDR2 as FYNNEI. This CDR3 comprises 15 residues. CDR3 nucleotide sequence: TGTGCCAGCAGGTTCCAGGCTGTCGTAATGTACGAGCAGTACTTC. This translates into CASRFQAVVMYEQYF.

The chain is built from TRBV7-2 and TRBJ2-5; 8 nucleotides align to TRBD1. The last part of the DNA fits TRBJ2-7 better; the J call may be wrong. This CDR3 contains 15 residues. CDR1 is SGHTA and CDR2 is FQGNSA in the germline V gene. The CDR3 here is CASSLATGGQYEQYF. Here the CDR3 DNA reads TGTGCCAGCAGCTTAGCTACAGGGGGGCAATACGAGCAGTACTTC.

A few counts support this clone. The chain employs TRBV11-2 and TRBJ2-7, with D possibly matching TRBD2 (6 bases). The V gene's germline CDR1 is SGHAT and CDR2 FQNNGV. V was cut by 3 bases and J by 0 bases, with 15 bases left in between. The CDR3 sequence is 16 residues long. CDR3 region: CASSLGGWVSSYEQYF. CDR3 DNA: TGTGCCAGCAGCTTGGGGGGATGGGTGAGCTCCTACGAGCAGTACTTC.

The V gene is TRBV5-1, the J gene TRBJ2-2; 7 positions agree with TRBD2. In germline, CDR1 is SGHRS, CDR2 YFSETQ. V trimming: 0 bases; J trimming: 1 base; junction bases outside the gene matches: 0. CDR3 length: 15 residues. As DNA, the CDR3 is TGCGCCAGCAGCTTGGCGGGAGGGAACACCGGGGAGCTGTTTTTT. It yields the protein CASSLAGGNTGELFF.

This clone was detected only once. This chain joins TRBV19 and TRBJ1-2, with 11 bases fitting TRBD1. The CDR3 covers 15 residues. The germline CDR1 and CDR2 sequences are LNHDA and SQIVND (reference sequence). J was trimmed by 7 bases and V by 4 bases; bases with no gene match: 8. The CDR3 sequence: CASSKQTGTGGGYTF. The DNA of the CDR3 is TGTGCCAGTAGTAAGCAGACCGGGACAGGGGGTGGCTACACCTTC. The full variable domain, in which reference TRBV19 and TRBJ1-2 provide the parts outside the CDR3, is DGGITQSPKYLFRKEGQNVTLSCEQNLNHDAMYWYRQDPGQGLRLIYYSQIVNDFQKGDIAEGYSVSREKKESFPLTVTSAQKNPTAFYLCASSKQTGTGGGYTFGSGTRLTVV.

The genes are TRBV18 and TRBJ2-7, with D perhaps TRBD2 (6 bases). V was clipped by 5 bases and J by 2 bases, with 13 bases between them. CDR3 length: 14 amino acids. CDR1 and CDR2 from the germline V gene are KGHSH and LQKENI. The CDR3 DNA reads TGTGCCAGCTCAGGGAGTAGCGGAACCTACGAGCAGTACTTC. Amino acids: CASSGSSGTYEQYF.

The genes are TRBV5-1 and TRBJ1-6; 7 bases are a match to TRBD1. Losses at the gene ends were 3 bases for V and 4 bases for J; bases not matched to a gene: 7. Germline lookup yields CDR1 SGHRS and CDR2 YFSETQ. The CDR3 has 16 residues. In nucleotides, the CDR3 is TGCGCCAGCAGCTCGGATCCGGGACAGTATAATTCACCCCTCCACTTT. Amino acid sequence: CASSSDPGQYNSPLHF. Together with reference TRBV5-1 and TRBJ1-6, the CDR3 gives the full variable domain: KAGVTQTPRYLIKTRGQQVTLSCSPISGHRSVSWYQQTPGQGLQFLFEYFSETQRNKGNFPGRFSGRQFSNSRSEMNVSTLELGDSALYLCASSSDPGQYNSPLHFGNGTRLTVT.

This clone was observed once. The DNA of the CDR3 is TGTGCCATCAGGACTAGCGGGGAAAGCTCCTACAATGAGCAGTTCTTC. Protein sequence: CAIRTSGESSYNEQFF. This chain joins TRBV10-3 and TRBJ2-1, with 11 bases lining up with TRBD2. This CDR3 has 16 residues. V was clipped by 6 bases and J by 0 bases; unmatched bases: 4. Germline V CDR1 and CDR2: ENHRY, SYGVKD.